The next 28 T cell receptor beta chains were all read from a single sample in a study of T cell responses to AZD1222 COVID-19 vaccine. Only in-frame clones appear in the TCRdb table, and some are missing; sequencing was by immunoSEQ multiplex PCR. This sample has some 89,000 clones; roughly 88% occur once, and the top ten carry 4% to 5.5%. The sequences come from peripheral blood, collected on day 0 of MenACWY control vaccination. These receptors came from an adult in good health.

This clone showed up just once. V and J are TRBV7-2 and TRBJ1-3, with a tentative D call TRBD1 (6 bases). V was cut by 5 bases and J by 2 bases, with 10 bases left in between. Germline CDR1 SGHTA, CDR2 FQGNSA. The CDR3 sequence is 14 residues long. The CDR3, as DNA: TGTGCCAGCAGCCCAGGGGCGGCTGGAAACACCATATATTTT. Protein product: CASSPGAAGNTIYF.

This chain uses TRBV4-3 with TRBJ2-6, with TRBD1 identical over 11 bases. The CDR3 consists of 17 residues. Trimming took 4 bases from V and 4 from J; bases not matched to a gene: 6. Germline-derived CDR1 and CDR2 are LGHNA and YSLEER. The CDR3 bases are TGCGCCAGCAGCCGAGGGACAGGGGGGTTAGGGGCCAACGTCCTGACTTTC. It translates to CASSRGTGGLGANVLTF.

V usage is TRBV28 and J usage is TRBJ1-5; D perhaps matches TRBD1 (5 bases). The CDR3 sequence is 12 residues long. CDR1 and CDR2 from the germline V gene are MDHEN and SYDVKM. Trimming left V 10 bases short and J 3 bases short, with 10 bases between. The CDR3 loop reads CATKDINQPQHF. CDR3 nucleotides: TGTGCCACCAAGGACATCAATCAGCCCCAGCATTTT.

The V call is TRBV30, the J call TRBJ1-2; weak D call: TRBD1 (5 bases). The V end lost 0 bases, the J end lost 4 bases, and 12 bases lay between the germline ends. The CDR3 runs 14 residues. Germline-derived CDR1 and CDR2 are GTSNPN and SVGIG (reference sequence). The DNA of the CDR3 is TGTGCCTGGAGTGTACGGGGACGGATCTATGGCTACACCTTC. Translated, it gives CAWSVRGRIYGYTF.

The chain recombines TRBV30 with TRBJ1-4; tentative D call: TRBD1 (6 bases). The V and J ends lost 1 base and 3 bases respectively, with 9 bases between them. Germline V lookup: CDR1 GTSNPN, CDR2 SVGIG (reference sequence). CDR3 size: 14 residues. The CDR3 sequence is CAWSGHRANEKLFF. The CDR3, as DNA: TGTGCCTGGAGTGGCCACAGGGCTAATGAAAAACTGTTTTTT.

The chain joins TRBV28 to TRBJ2-7; 7 positions agree with TRBD1. Germline V gene lookup returns CDR1 MDHEN and CDR2 SYDVKM. V was clipped by 1 base and J by 0 bases; unmatched bases: 3. The CDR3 length is 15 residues. This chain's CDR3 is CASSLSWDSSYEQYF. CDR3 sequence (DNA): TGTGCCAGCAGTTTATCGTGGGACAGCTCCTACGAGCAGTACTTC.

The V gene is TRBV3-1 (or the pseudogene TRBV3-2), the J gene TRBJ1-6; no clear D. Trimming left V 2 bases short and J 7 bases short, with 12 bases between. The CDR3 is 15 amino acids. Germline values: CDR1 LGHDT, CDR2 YNNKEL (reference sequence). The CDR3 region is CASSQPSSLNSPLHF. The CDR3 nucleotides are TGTGCCAGCAGCCAACCAAGCAGCCTCAATTCACCCCTCCACTTT.

The chain links TRBV20-1 to TRBJ1-5; D remains unclear. Germline-derived CDR1 and CDR2 are DFQATT and SNEGSKA (reference sequence). The CDR3 totals 9 residues. V gave up 5 bases and J gave up 7 bases, with 3 bases separating them. Written as DNA, the CDR3 is TGCAGTGCTGGACAGCCCCAGCATTTT. Amino acid sequence: CSAGQPQHF.

The V and J genes are TRBV19 and TRBJ1-2; D not certain. CDR3 size: 15 residues. Germline V gene lookup returns CDR1 LNHDA and CDR2 SQIVND (reference sequence). V was trimmed by 5 bases and J by 0 bases, leaving 13 bases between them. CDR3 loop: CASSSPPGPNYGYTF. The DNA for the CDR3 is TGTGCCAGTAGTTCACCCCCGGGCCCTAACTATGGCTACACCTTC.

This sequence joins TRBV6-5 and TRBJ2-1, with D possibly matching TRBD2 (6 bases). The CDR3 totals 15 residues. Germline CDR1 MNHEY, CDR2 SVGAGI. The V and J ends lost 3 bases and 4 bases respectively, with 13 bases between them. CDR3 bases: TGTGCCAGCAGTTATAGGGGCGCGGGGTACAATGAGCAGTTCTTC. Translation: CASSYRGAGYNEQFF.

This chain uses TRBV5-1 with TRBJ2-1; 8 nucleotides match TRBD2. Per the germline V gene, CDR1 is SGHRS and CDR2 is YFSETQ. This CDR3 has 14 residues. V lost 0 bases, J lost 9 bases, and 5 bases stayed unmatched. In DNA, the CDR3 is TGCGCCAGCAGCTTGGAGCGGGAGCAAGGTGAGCAGTTCTTC. Encoded protein: CASSLEREQGEQFF. The complete variable domain, with remaining parts taken from reference TRBV5-1 and TRBJ2-1, reads KAGVTQTPRYLIKTRGQQVTLSCSPISGHRSVSWYQQTPGQGLQFLFEYFSETQRNKGNFPGRFSGRQFSNSRSEMNVSTLELGDSALYLCASSLEREQGEQFFGPGTRLTVL.

J is TRBJ2-2 and V is TRBV12-5; TRBD1 or TRBD2 may be the D gene (5 bases each). Germline V CDR1 and CDR2: LGHNT, FRNRAP. V lost 6 bases and J lost 4, with 9 bases in between. The CDR3 loop spans 13 amino acids. In nucleotides, the CDR3 is TGTGCTAGTGGGAAGGGGAGCACCGGGGAGCTGTTTTTT. Translated: CASGKGSTGELFF.

The chain has TRBV21-1 and TRBJ2-7; the table assigns TRBD1, which was not confirmed against the DNA. TRBV21-1 is a listed pseudogene. The CDR3 has 14 residues. DNA for the CDR3: TGTGCCAGCAGCAAGGGACAATACTCCTACGAGCAGTACTTC. It encodes CASSKGQYSYEQYF.

This chain uses TRBV10-1 with TRBJ2-3; D is unresolved. The CDR3 is 13 residues long. The germline gives CDR1 WNHNN, CDR2 SYGVQD (reference sequence). The V and J ends lost 4 bases and 1 base respectively, with 6 bases between them. The CDR3 protein is CASSAGGTDTQYF. CDR3 sequence (DNA): TGCGCCAGCAGTGCAGGCGGCACAGATACGCAGTATTTT.

The chain is built from TRBV7-2 and TRBJ2-1; D not certain. The CDR3 runs 10 residues. Germline CDR1 is SGHTA and CDR2 is FQGNSA. V was pared by 8 bases and J by 4 bases, with 3 bases between. The CDR3 protein is CASRYNEQFF. CDR3 in DNA: TGTGCCAGCCGATACAATGAGCAGTTCTTC.

The V call is TRBV6-6, the J call TRBJ2-3; perhaps D is TRBD1 or TRBD2 (5 bases each). Germline V gives CDR1 MNHNY, CDR2 SVGAGI (reference sequence). Trimming pared 4 bases from V and 12 bases from J, leaving 14 bases between. The CDR3 has 12 amino acids. CDR3 sequence: CASSSTGRGQYF. CDR3 in DNA: TGTGCCAGCAGTTCGACGGGGCGCGGTCAGTATTTT.

The rearrangement uses TRBV13 and TRBJ2-2, with D uncertain. The V end lost 5 bases, the J end lost 6 bases, and 13 bases lay between the germline ends. Germline V gene sequence: CDR1 PRHDT, CDR2 FYEKMQ (reference sequence). CDR3 length: 14 amino acids. CDR3 bases: TGTGCCAGCAGCACAAGGGTTGGGTCCGGGGAGCTGTTTTTT. Encoded protein: CASSTRVGSGELFF.

This chain links TRBV6-5 with TRBJ2-3; no reliable D call. V was shortened by 0 bases and J by 9 bases, with 4 bases between the two germline ends. The CDR3 runs to 11 residues. CDR1 is MNHEY, CDR2 SVGAGI, per germline. The CDR3 DNA is TGTGCCAGCAGTTACTCGAGGACGCAGTATTTT. Translating gives CASSYSRTQYF.

J is TRBJ1-3 and V is TRBV25-1; TRBD1 might be the D (6 bases). CDR3 length: 15 residues. Trimming cost V 4 bases and J 0 bases, with 10 bases left between them. Germline loops: CDR1 MGHDK, CDR2 SYGVNS. The CDR3 region is CASSAGGGSGNTIYF. The CDR3 nucleotides read TGTGCCAGCAGTGCGGGGGGCGGCTCTGGAAACACCATATATTTT.

V and J are TRBV3-1 (or the pseudogene TRBV3-2) and TRBJ1-2, with D perhaps TRBD1 (5 bases). The CDR3 spans 12 residues. Per the germline V gene, CDR1 is LGHDT and CDR2 is YNNKEL (reference sequence). V lost 8 bases and J 8 bases, leaving 15 bases between the germline ends. The chain's CDR3 is CASLEDRGGYTF. CDR3 DNA: TGTGCCAGCTTAGAGGATAGGGGAGGCTACACCTTC.

This chain uses TRBV5-6 with TRBJ1-2, with 7 bases identical to TRBD1. There are 15 residues in the CDR3. V trimming: 7 bases; J trimming: 0 bases; junction bases outside the gene matches: 9. The germline V gene encodes CDR1 SGHDT and CDR2 YYEEEE. CDR3 sequence reads: CASYTLGQTNYGYTF. CDR3 sequence (DNA): TGTGCCAGCTATACCTTGGGACAGACTAACTATGGCTACACCTTC.

The chain has TRBV20-1 and TRBJ2-5; D gene ambiguous. Trimming pared 3 bases from V and 3 bases from J, leaving 8 bases between. Germline loops: CDR1 DFQATT, CDR2 SNEGSKA (reference sequence). CDR3 length: 12 residues. CDR3 sequence: CSASYREETQYF. CDR3 sequence (DNA): TGCAGTGCTAGTTATAGGGAAGAGACCCAGTACTTC.

This clone was observed a single time. For the CDR3, the DNA is TGCAGCGCAGCTAACAGGGGCGGATACGAGCAGTACTTC. Translating gives CSAANRGGYEQYF. The J gene is TRBJ2-7, the V gene TRBV29-1; 7 bases agree with TRBD1. CDR3 length equals 13 residues. Losses at the gene ends were 7 bases for V and 4 bases for J; bases not matched to a gene: 10. The germline gives CDR1 SQVTM, CDR2 ANQGSEA.

V gene TRBV6-1 combines with J gene TRBJ1-3; D possibly corresponds to TRBD1 (6 bases). V was cut by 1 base and J by 4 bases, with 17 bases left in between. The CDR3 sequence is 17 residues long. Germline-derived CDR1 and CDR2 are MNHNS and SASEGT. The CDR3 DNA follows: TGTGCCAGCAGTGAAGGTCCCAGAGCAGGGGAAGGAAACACCATATATTTT. Translating gives CASSEGPRAGEGNTIYF.

This clone was seen a single time. The V call is TRBV9, the J call TRBJ2-3; D not resolved. Trimming left V 1 base short and J 2 bases short, with 8 bases between. The length of the CDR3 is 14 residues. The germline CDR1 and CDR2 sequences are SGDLS and YYNGEE. This CDR3 reads CASSVSSITDTQYF. CDR3 sequence (DNA): TGTGCCAGCAGCGTATCTTCGATCACAGATACGCAGTATTTT.

This sequence joins TRBV4-1 and TRBJ1-1; 7 nucleotides align to TRBD1. Looked up from germline, CDR1 is MGHRA and CDR2 is YSYEKL. The ends lost 1 base at V and 0 bases at J; junction bases unmatched: 11. The CDR3 has 18 amino acids. CDR3 protein: CASSQGARAGGMNTEAFF. CDR3 in DNA: TGCGCCAGCAGCCAAGGGGCGAGGGCAGGGGGTATGAACACTGAAGCTTTCTTT.

The CDR3: CASSKRGNSYEQYF. CDR3 nucleotides: TGTGCCAGCAGCAAACGGGGCAACTCCTACGAGCAGTACTTC. The chain recombines TRBV21-1 with TRBJ2-7. TRBV21-1 is tagged as a pseudogene. This CDR3 comprises 14 residues.

The rearrangement uses TRBV19 and TRBJ2-1, with TRBD2 matching over 14 bases. The germline gives CDR1 LNHDA, CDR2 SQIVND (reference sequence). V was clipped by 3 bases and J by 2 bases; unmatched bases: 3. CDR3 length equals 17 residues. DNA of the CDR3: TGTGCCAGTAGTATTCGGACTAGCGGGAGGACCTACAATGAGCAGTTCTTC. It yields the protein CASSIRTSGRTYNEQFF.